This TCR beta chain was recorded in a study of blood T cell repertoires in COVID-19. Study overall: Two negative PCRs, clearance, or symptom resolution had been documented for recovered Cohort 3 donors. T cells, B-cell-depleted T cells, or PBMCs supplied cDNA or gDNA.

V was pared by 2 bases and J by 3 bases, with 1 base of the junction left unmatched. Germline loops: CDR1 LGHDT, CDR2 YNNKEL (reference sequence). CDR3 length: 13 residues. Generated by immunoSEQ multiplex PCR, the TCRdb table keeps only in-frame clones and is missing some. The table shows a few hundred thousand clones, with over 75% occurring only once. The age range of participants was about 18 to 100 years, with residence in about two dozen US areas. This sequence originates from a man aged 35-49 years in a cohort exposed to, infected with or recovered from COVID-19 (not recorded which). The sample comprised PBMCs or T cells enriched from blood (not recorded which). V usage is TRBV3-1 (or the pseudogene TRBV3-2) and J usage is TRBJ2-7, with 7 bases that match TRBD1. The CDR3 protein is CASSQRDSYEQYF. The CDR3 region has the DNA TGTGCCAGCAGCCAACGGGACAGCTACGAGCAGTACTTC.